The source of this TCR beta chain is a study of T cell responses to AZD1222 COVID-19 vaccine. Study-level findings and limits: There were vaccine-associated CD4 TCRs across spike, dominant at 160-218 and 743-854.

Produced via immunoSEQ multiplex PCR; TCRdb's table is partial and in-frame only. The sample records roughly 98,000 clones, roughly 90% being singletons. Doses given second, at about 4 or about 12 weeks, were pooled. This CDR3 is 11 amino acids long. V lost 7 bases and J lost 6, with 13 bases in between. Germline V gene lookup returns CDR1 SQVTM and CDR2 ANQGSEA. In regard to this clone: No antigen is known for it.

Sequences were derived from peripheral blood, sampled 28 days after the second AZD1222 dose. The sequence derives from an adult who received the AZD1222 COVID-19 vaccine. This sequence joins TRBV29-1 and TRBJ2-7; D might be TRBD1 (6 bases). The chain's CDR3 is CSGTQGTEQYF. In DNA form, the CDR3 reads TGCAGCGGAACTCAGGGGACCGAGCAGTACTTC.